This TCR beta chain was identified during a study of T cell responses to AZD1222 COVID-19 vaccine. Trimming removed 5 bases at V and 0 bases at J, with 13 bases between. CDR3 length: 15 residues. Germline V gene lookup returns CDR1 LNHNV and CDR2 YYDKDF (reference sequence). Some clones are missing from TCRdb's copy, which holds only in-frame ones; the method was immunoSEQ multiplex PCR. The sample holds 100,000 to 150,000 clones, roughly 88% seen once. To note about this clone: What it binds is not known.

The study, taken as a whole, reports: Clonal diversity was possibly underestimated; the donors were predominantly white British and more often female. Seropositive status at baseline applied to only a handful of AZD1222 recipients. Repertoire collection took place solely once the T cell response had peaked. Among spike-specific TCRs, nearly half reportedly target unmutated variant regions.

This receptor was taken from an adult in good health. Here the sequenced sample was peripheral blood, taken on day 0 of MenACWY control vaccination. This chain connects TRBV15 to TRBJ1-2; TRBD1 is a possible D gene (5 bases). Here the CDR3 reads CATSPVGRANYGYTF. CDR3 nucleotide sequence: TGTGCCACCAGCCCCGTCGGCAGGGCTAACTATGGCTACACCTTC. The full variable domain, its missing parts supplied by reference TRBV15 and TRBJ1-2, is DAMVIQNPRYQVTQFGKPVTLSCSQTLNHNVMYWYQQKSSQAPKLLFHYYDKDFNNEADTPDNFQSRRPNTSFCFLDIRSPGLGDTAMYLCATSPVGRANYGYTFGSGTRLTVV.